What follows describes a single T cell receptor (beta chain). The CDR3 runs to 17 residues. Germline V lookup: CDR1 MNHEY, CDR2 SMNVEV (reference sequence). Deletions cut 4 bases from V and 0 bases from J, with 18 bases between. It was with 60 Vbeta and 13 Jbeta primers that the PCR ran. TCRdb keeps only in-frame clones here, not all; method: immunoSEQ multiplex PCR. The sample carries 49,000 or so clones, approximately 85% recorded once. This specimen comes from a study of cytomegalovirus exposure and HLA in healthy donors. This TCR was sampled from a boy younger than 18 in good health and CMV-seropositive. The chain joins TRBV27 to TRBJ1-1; no reliable D call. The source material was PBMCs. The CDR3, as DNA: TGTGCCAGCAGTTCACCGTGGACGGCCGGGATGAACACTGAAGCTTTCTTT. It translates to CASSSPWTAGMNTEAFF.